This TCR beta chain is from a study of T cells after yellow fever vaccination. Broader study findings: The study re-detected most primary-vaccination clones after the booster (approximately 96% CD4, 88% CD8).

TCRdb recomputed calls from the 5' RACE reads with MiXCR, one row per CDR3 protein. This table has some 260,000 distinct CDR3 sequences, roughly 5% appearing once. This clonotype was counted between two and nine times. The antigen is not known. The J segment lost 4 bases and the V segment lost 1 base, leaving 6 bases of the junction unmatched. Germline V gives CDR1 SGHTA, CDR2 FQGNSA. There are 15 residues in the CDR3. Specimen: CD4+ T cells sorted from PBMCs, collected on the day of the yellow fever booster vaccination. The sequence was obtained from a man between 18 and 29 years old who received the YFV17D yellow fever vaccine. This chain connects TRBV7-2 to TRBJ1-1, with TRBD1 matching over 7 bases. The CDR3 loop is CASSLEGQVPTEAFF. For the CDR3, the DNA is TGTGCCAGCAGCTTAGAAGGACAGGTCCCCACTGAAGCTTTCTTT.